The present T cell receptor beta chain was sequenced within a study of T cell repertoires in cytomegalovirus infection. About the research overall: As its CMV epitopes, the study selected recently identified HLA-C-restricted and well-studied HLA-B-restricted targets. From public TCR beta signatures came an indication of both CMV infection and matching HLA type. Points from the study as a whole: CMV-specific HLA-C-restricted TCR beta clonotypes dominated the ex vivo response. Public TCR beta family frequency separated CMV-and-HLA carriers, including in an independent cohort.

As for this clonotype: Its antigen is still unknown.

After removal of 6 bases from V and 0 bases from J, the junction contained 7 bases not matched to a gene. Germline loops: CDR1 SNHLY, CDR2 FYNNEI. This CDR3 is 18 amino acids long. TCRdb called the reads again in MiXCR, with one record for every CDR3 protein. The data show fewer than 1,000,000 distinct CDR3 sequences, around 29% seen once. This sequence joins TRBV2 and TRBJ2-1; 14 nucleotides line up with TRBD2. This material consisted of cultured CD8+ T cells from PBMCs, taken from culture after CMV antigen stimulation. This sequence was found in a human donor in good health (CMV status not recorded). Some clones in this sample may be carry-over from other donors' samples. The CDR3 DNA reads TGTGCCAGCAGGTGGACTAGCGGGGGGTCGAGCTCCTACAATGAGCAGTTCTTC. Protein sequence: CASRWTSGGSSSYNEQFF.